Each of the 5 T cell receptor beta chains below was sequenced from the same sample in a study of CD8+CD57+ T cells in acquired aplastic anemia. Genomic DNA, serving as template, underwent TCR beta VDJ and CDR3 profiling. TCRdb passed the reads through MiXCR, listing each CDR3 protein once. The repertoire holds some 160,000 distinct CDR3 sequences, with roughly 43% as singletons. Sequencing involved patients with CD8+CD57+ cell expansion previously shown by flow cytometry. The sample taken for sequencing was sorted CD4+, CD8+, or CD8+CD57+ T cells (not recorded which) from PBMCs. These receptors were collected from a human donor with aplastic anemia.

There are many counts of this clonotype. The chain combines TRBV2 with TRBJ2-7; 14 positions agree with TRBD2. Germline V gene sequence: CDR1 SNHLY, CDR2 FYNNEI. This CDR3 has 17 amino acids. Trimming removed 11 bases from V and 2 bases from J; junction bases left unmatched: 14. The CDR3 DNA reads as TGTGCCGGGGGGGGGACTAGCGGGAGAACTACCCCCTACGAGCAGTACTTC. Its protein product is CAGGGTSGRTTPYEQYF.

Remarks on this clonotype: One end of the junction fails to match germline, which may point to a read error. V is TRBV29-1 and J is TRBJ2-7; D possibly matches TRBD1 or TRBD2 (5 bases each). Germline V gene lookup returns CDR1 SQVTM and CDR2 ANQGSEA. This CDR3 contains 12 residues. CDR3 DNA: TGTGCCTGGGACGGGTCCCCCTACGAGCAGTACTTC. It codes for CAWDGSPYEQYF.

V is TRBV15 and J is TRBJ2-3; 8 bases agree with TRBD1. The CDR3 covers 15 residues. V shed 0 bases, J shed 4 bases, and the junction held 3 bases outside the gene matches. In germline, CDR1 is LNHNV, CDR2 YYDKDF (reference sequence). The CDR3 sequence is CATSRDRTGPDTQYF. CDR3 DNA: TGTGCCACCAGCAGAGATCGGACAGGGCCAGATACGCAGTATTTT.

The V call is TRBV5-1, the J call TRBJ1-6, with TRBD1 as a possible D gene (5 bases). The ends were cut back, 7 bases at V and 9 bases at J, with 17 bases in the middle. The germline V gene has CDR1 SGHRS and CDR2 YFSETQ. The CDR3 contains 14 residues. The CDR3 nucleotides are TGCGCCAGCCAGGAGGGGCCCACGGGTTCACCCCTCCACTTT. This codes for CASQEGPTGSPLHF.

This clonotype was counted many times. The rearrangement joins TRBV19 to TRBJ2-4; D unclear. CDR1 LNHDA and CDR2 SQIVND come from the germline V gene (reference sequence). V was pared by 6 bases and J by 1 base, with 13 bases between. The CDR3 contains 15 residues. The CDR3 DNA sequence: TGTGCCAGTAGCGGATCACAGATGGCCAAAAACATTCAGTACTTC. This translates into CASSGSQMAKNIQYF.